This T cell receptor beta chain was profiled in a study of T cell changes during pregnancy in multiple sclerosis. The CDR3 covers 14 residues. V lost 3 bases to trimming and J lost 1 base, with 9 bases between them. Germline CDR1 reads SEHNR; CDR2 reads FQNEAQ (reference sequence). This table comes from immunoSEQ multiplex PCR, and its TCRdb copy is limited to in-frame clones, with some not included. There are just under 40,000 clones in the sample; 90% occur only once, and under 0.55% lies in the top ten. The V call is TRBV7-9, the J call TRBJ1-1; weak D call: TRBD1 (6 bases). The specimen comprised CD4+ T cells from peripheral blood mononuclear cells, sampled in the first trimester of pregnancy. The sequence derives from a female donor in good health, enrolled as a control in a pregnancy study. The CDR3 spells CASSFGQRNTEAFF. The CDR3 DNA follows: TGTGCCAGCAGCTTCGGACAGCGGAACACTGAAGCTTTCTTT.